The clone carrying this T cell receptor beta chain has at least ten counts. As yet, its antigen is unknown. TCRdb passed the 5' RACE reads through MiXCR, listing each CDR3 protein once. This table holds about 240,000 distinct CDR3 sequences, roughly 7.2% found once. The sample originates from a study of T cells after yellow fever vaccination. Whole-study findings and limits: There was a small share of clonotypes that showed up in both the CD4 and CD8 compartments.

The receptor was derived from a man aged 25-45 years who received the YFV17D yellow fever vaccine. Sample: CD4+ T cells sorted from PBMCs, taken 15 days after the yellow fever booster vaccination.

As DNA, the CDR3 is TGTGCCAGCAGTGAAGGGGCCGGGGCATCCTACGAGCAGTACTTC. Its protein is CASSEGAGASYEQYF. The rearrangement joins TRBV25-1 to TRBJ2-7, with D tentatively TRBD1 or TRBD2 (5 bases each). This CDR3 has 15 residues. V was shortened by 2 bases and J by 1 base, with 12 bases between the two germline ends. Germline V gene sequence: CDR1 MGHDK, CDR2 SYGVNS.